The 20 T cell receptor beta chains listed next were all sequenced from one sample in a study of cytomegalovirus exposure and HLA in healthy donors. The PCR used 60 Vbeta and 13 Jbeta primers. TCRdb's copy holds only in-frame clones and misses some; the assay was immunoSEQ multiplex PCR. The sample has some 160,000 clones; around four fifths are singletons. Sequencing input: PBMCs. All receptors come from a male donor in good health and CMV-seronegative.

In this sample, this clone turned up a few times. The DNA is left out, because the CDR3 cannot be placed on it with certainty; the CDR3 is given as TCRdb lists it. V and J are TRBV29-1 and TRBJ2-7; TRBD2, the table's D call, was not compared with the DNA. The CDR3 is 12 amino acids in total, end residues counted. Germline CDR1 SQVTM, CDR2 ANQGSEA. This CDR3 is CSVASGTSGVYF.

With regard to this clone: A much larger clone is a single base away; this may be a read error. This sequence joins TRBV27 and TRBJ2-7; maybe TRBD1 (6 bases). Trimming removed 6 bases at V and 0 bases at J, with 9 bases between. The CDR3 is 13 amino acids. Germline lookup yields CDR1 MNHEY and CDR2 SMNVEV (reference sequence). This CDR3 reads CASRRQASYEQYF. CDR3 nucleotide sequence: TGTGCCAGCAGAAGACAGGCCTCCTACGAGCAGTACTTC.

This clone has just one count. The chain employs TRBV13 and TRBJ2-2; possible D gene TRBD2, 5 bases. V lost 0 bases and J lost 4, with 6 bases in between. There are 14 residues in the CDR3. The germline gives CDR1 PRHDT, CDR2 FYEKMQ (reference sequence). DNA for the CDR3: TGTGCCAGCAGCTTAGGCCGGGGCACCGGGGAGCTGTTTTTT. Residues: CASSLGRGTGELFF.

There are a few counts of this clone. The chain joins TRBV9 to TRBJ2-2; D is perhaps TRBD1 (6 bases). The germline V gene encodes CDR1 SGDLS and CDR2 YYNGEE. Trimming left V 0 bases short and J 7 bases short, with 10 bases between. The CDR3 spans 14 residues. The chain's CDR3 is CASSVVPGVGELFF. The CDR3 bases are TGTGCCAGCAGCGTAGTCCCAGGGGTCGGGGAGCTGTTTTTT.

The V and J genes are TRBV19 and TRBJ1-2; weak D call: TRBD1 (6 bases). This CDR3 is 15 amino acids long. Trimming removed 2 bases from V and 4 bases from J, with 14 bases in between. Germline V gene sequence: CDR1 LNHDA, CDR2 SQIVND (reference sequence). CDR3 nucleotides: TGTGCCAGTAGTATATCAGGGGAACACCGCTATGGCTACACCTTC. It translates to CASSISGEHRYGYTF.

The chain employs TRBV5-1 and TRBJ2-2, with TRBD2 matching over 7 bases. The CDR3 extends over 17 amino acids. J gave up 3 bases and V 2 bases, and 10 bases lay outside the gene matches. Germline CDR1 and CDR2: SGHRS and YFSETQ. CDR3 amino acids: CASSFGLGSLDTGELFF. The DNA for the CDR3 is TGCGCCAGCAGCTTCGGACTAGGAAGCCTCGACACCGGGGAGCTGTTTTTT.

The rearrangement uses TRBV5-6 and TRBJ1-3; 8 nucleotides align to TRBD1. Trimming took 4 bases from V and 6 from J; bases not matched to a gene: 6. The CDR3 totals 14 residues. Germline values: CDR1 SGHDT, CDR2 YYEEEE. The CDR3 sequence is CASSPPGQANTIYF. CDR3 DNA: TGTGCCAGCAGCCCCCCGGGACAGGCAAACACCATATATTTT.

The CDR3: CASSFPEGGGSYEQYF. The DNA of the CDR3 is TGTGCCAGCAGTTTCCCCGAAGGGGGGGGGTCCTACGAGCAGTACTTC. This chain connects TRBV6-6 to TRBJ2-7; a possible D gene is TRBD2 (7 bases). Germline V lookup: CDR1 MNHNY, CDR2 SVGAGI (reference sequence). V lost 4 bases and J lost 1, with 17 bases in between. CDR3 length: 16 residues.

The V call is TRBV7-9, the J call TRBJ2-1; 12 nucleotides agree with TRBD1. J lost 7 bases, V lost 4 bases, and 8 bases had no gene match. The germline V gene encodes CDR1 SEHNR and CDR2 FQNEAQ (reference sequence). There are 16 residues in the CDR3. The CDR3 loop is CASSSSRDRGRNEQFF. The CDR3 coding sequence is TGTGCCAGCAGCTCGTCCCGGGACAGGGGGCGGAATGAGCAGTTCTTC.

The V gene is TRBV27, the J gene TRBJ1-2; 9 bases are shared with TRBD1. Germline V CDR1 and CDR2: MNHEY, SMNVEV (reference sequence). V dropped 0 bases and J dropped 8; count of bases not matched to a gene: 13. The CDR3 is made up of 17 amino acids. The CDR3 region has the DNA TGTGCCAGCAGTTTATCAACCACAACAGGGGGCGCGGGAGGCTACACCTTC. The encoded protein is CASSLSTTTGGAGGYTF.

This chain connects TRBV27 to TRBJ2-3; D remains unclear. This CDR3 has 16 residues. Trimming pared 2 bases from V and 3 bases from J, leaving 15 bases between. Germline V gene lookup returns CDR1 MNHEY and CDR2 SMNVEV (reference sequence). The CDR3 bases are TGTGCCAGCAGTTTAACGCAAGGTAGGCGGACAGATACGCAGTATTTT. Translation: CASSLTQGRRTDTQYF.

V usage is TRBV9 and J usage is TRBJ2-7; 7 bases are shared with TRBD1. This CDR3 comprises 15 residues. J lost 1 base, V lost 4 bases, and 8 bases had no gene match. Germline CDR1 SGDLS, CDR2 YYNGEE. CDR3 protein: CASSRSVGQSYEQYF. As DNA, the CDR3 is TGTGCCAGCAGCCGAAGTGTGGGACAGTCCTACGAGCAGTACTTC.

The chain links TRBV27 to TRBJ2-7; maybe TRBD1 (5 bases). Deletions cut 7 bases from V and 1 base from J, with 20 bases between. In germline, CDR1 is MNHEY, CDR2 SMNVEV (reference sequence). This CDR3 has 16 residues. CDR3: CASNSPTAVKSYEQYF. The DNA for the CDR3 is TGTGCCAGCAATTCCCCGACAGCCGTGAAATCCTACGAGCAGTACTTC.

This sequence joins TRBV7-3 and TRBJ1-2; D is uncertain. CDR1 is SGHTA, CDR2 FQGTGA, per germline. This CDR3 comprises 13 residues. Trimming pared 5 bases from V and 3 bases from J, leaving 10 bases between. The CDR3 DNA is TGTGCCAGCAGCCCAGACAAGGACTATGGCTACACCTTC. Its translation: CASSPDKDYGYTF.

The chain links TRBV5-5 to TRBJ2-3; D is perhaps TRBD2 (5 bases). The CDR3 length is 16 residues. Between the trimmed V and J ends, which lost 1 base and 1 base, there was a span of 13 bases. Germline assignment: CDR1 SGHKS and CDR2 YYEKEE (reference sequence). The chain's CDR3 is CASSLWESGGTDTQYF. The CDR3, as DNA: TGTGCCAGCAGCTTGTGGGAGTCAGGAGGCACAGATACGCAGTATTTT.

The count of this clone is one. As DNA, the CDR3 is TGTGCCAGCGGATGGGGCAGGGCGAACACTGAAGCTTTCTTT. This codes for CASGWGRANTEAFF. This rearrangement joins TRBV5-8 to TRBJ1-1, with D possibly being TRBD1 (5 bases). From germline, CDR1 is SGHTS and CDR2 YDEGEE. This CDR3 region has 14 residues. V lost 7 bases and J 1 base, leaving 14 bases between the germline ends.

The chain recombines TRBV19 with TRBJ2-5; 8 positions match TRBD1. The J call may be in error: the DNA end matches TRBJ2-7 better. The CDR3 totals 12 residues. The germline V gene has CDR1 LNHDA and CDR2 SQIVND (reference sequence). The CDR3 loop is CATGTGSYEQYF. DNA of the CDR3: TGTGCCACGGGGACAGGATCCTACGAGCAGTACTTC.

The chain has TRBV19 and TRBJ1-3, with 9 positions matching TRBD1. With V trimmed by 5 bases and J by 7 bases, 3 bases remained unmatched. The CDR3 runs 13 residues. Germline assignment: CDR1 LNHDA and CDR2 SQIVND (reference sequence). The CDR3 nucleotides read TGTGCCAGTAGTCTGGGGACAGGGAACACCATATATTTT. It yields the protein CASSLGTGNTIYF.

The V and J genes are TRBV4-1 and TRBJ1-6, with D possibly TRBD1 on 5 matching bases. The CDR3 is made up of 17 amino acids. V was pared by 4 bases and J by 7 bases, with 20 bases between. Germline V gene data show CDR1 as MGHRA and CDR2 as YSYEKL. In DNA form, the CDR3 reads TGCGCCAGCAGCCTCACCCAGTTGGGACTACCAAATTCACCCCTCCACTTT. Encoded protein: CASSLTQLGLPNSPLHF.

The J gene is TRBJ2-1, the V gene TRBV9; 8 positions agree with TRBD2. The germline V gene has CDR1 SGDLS and CDR2 YYNGEE. Trimming cost V 2 bases and J 0 bases; bases outside gene matches: 7. This CDR3 is 17 amino acids long. CDR3: CASSVSGAVSSYNEQFF. The CDR3, as DNA: TGTGCCAGCAGCGTTAGCGGGGCCGTGAGCTCCTACAATGAGCAGTTCTTC.